This T cell receptor (beta chain) was recovered during a study of T-cell reconstitution after alpha-beta-depleted transplantation in children. The study, taken as a whole, reports: The study reportedly traced alpha-beta T cells about two months after transplant to several hundred expanded graft clones. It was newly produced T cells that mostly accounted for T-cell counts and diversity one year after transplant. In some patients, recipient T cells and intrathymic progenitors surviving conditioning explained high day-60 diversity.

A TCRbeta library incorporating unique molecular identifiers was prepared. A single record per CDR3 protein comes from TCRdb applying MiXCR to the PCR reads. The sample has approximately 230,000 distinct CDR3 sequences; approximately 24% are singletons. As regards this clonotype: Antigen: not known.

V lost 1 base to trimming and J lost 5 bases; unmatched junction nucleotides: 6. The CDR3 has 15 amino acids. The sample was PBMCs, mostly from graft donor cells, taken 360 days after TCRalphabeta/CD19-depleted stem cell transplant. This sequence was found in a female patient between 2 and 15 years old who had a stem cell transplant for congenital amegakaryocytic thrombocytopenia, so the T cells may come from the graft donor. The chain combines TRBV12-3 or TRBV12-4 with TRBJ2-5; 8 bases fit TRBD1. CDR3 bases: TGTGCCAGCAGTTTAGATCAGGGGGCTTACGAGACCCAGTACTTC. Residues: CASSLDQGAYETQYF.